This T cell receptor (beta chain) was captured in a study of blood T cell repertoires in COVID-19. Turning to the study itself: Sites in the United States, Italy and Spain provided acute and convalescent COVID-19 samples. PBMCs, B-cell-depleted T cells, or T cells provided the cDNA or gDNA that made up the material.

V was trimmed by 1 base and J by 4 bases, leaving 9 bases between them. This CDR3 comprises 14 residues. CDR1 SGHRS and CDR2 YFSETQ come from the germline V gene. Per the authors' pipeline: Researchers report that nucleated cell counts were estimated from reference gene primer amplification. The protocol was immunoSEQ multiplex PCR, while the TCRdb copy is restricted to in-frame clones and leaves out a portion. The D gene and trimming were derived from the DNA, and the V and J assignments and clone size from that table. Found here are 100,000 or so clones, roughly 80% of them singletons; the top ten hold around 4.3%.

The receptor was isolated from a human donor in a cohort sampled during active COVID-19. The gene calls are TRBV5-1 and TRBJ2-1; D remains ambiguous. Sequencing was done on a sample of peripheral blood. CDR3 nucleotides: TGCGCCAGCAGCTTGCTCGCGGATTACAATGAGCAGTTCTTC. It codes for CASSLLADYNEQFF.